This TCR beta chain originates from a study of CD8+ T cells in alopecia areata. Study details: Tofacitinib administration to treated patients was oral, at 5 to 10 mg twice daily. Tofacitinib dosing lasted 6 to 18 months, which was then followed by 6 months off drug.

Comment on this clone: No antigen is known for it.

Investigators isolated RNA and reverse transcribed it into cDNA to act as the sequencing template. Sequencing used immunoSEQ multiplex PCR; TCRdb keeps in-frame clones, though not all of them. This sample has over 150,000 clones, with 60% to 75% found just once. Treatment here: oral pan-JAK inhibitor, 5-10 mg twice daily. Study-wide results and limits: Researchers report lesional scalp, most notably alopecia totalis/universalis, outstripped normal scalp in clonality. The study found tofacitinib significantly decreased scalp clonality and expanded CD8+ clones among the top 100.

Germline V CDR1 and CDR2: SGHRS, YFSETQ. V shed 4 bases and J shed 5 bases, with 15 bases lying between them. The CDR3 consists of 14 residues. The material was CD4+ T cells sorted from blood, obtained at week 24, from a patient treated with tofacitinib. The clonotype comes from a human donor with alopecia areata. V gene TRBV5-1 combines with J gene TRBJ2-5; D is tentatively TRBD1 or TRBD2 (5 bases each). CDR3 in amino acids: CASSLGRRGETQYF. As DNA, the CDR3 is TGCGCCAGCAGCCTGGGACGGAGAGGGGAGACCCAGTACTTC.